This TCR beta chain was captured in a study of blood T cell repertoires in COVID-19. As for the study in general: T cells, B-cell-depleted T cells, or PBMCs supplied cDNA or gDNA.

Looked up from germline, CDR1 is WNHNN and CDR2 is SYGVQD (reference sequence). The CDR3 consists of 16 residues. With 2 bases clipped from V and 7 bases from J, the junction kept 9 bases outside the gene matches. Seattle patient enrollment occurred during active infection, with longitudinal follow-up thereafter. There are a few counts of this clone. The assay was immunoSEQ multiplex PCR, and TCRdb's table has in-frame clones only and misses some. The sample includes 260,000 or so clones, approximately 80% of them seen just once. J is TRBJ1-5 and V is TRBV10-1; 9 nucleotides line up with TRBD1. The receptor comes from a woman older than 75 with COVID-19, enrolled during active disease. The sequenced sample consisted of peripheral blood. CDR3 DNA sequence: TGCGCCAGCAGTGAGAAGAGGACAGGGGTCAGCCAGCCCCAGCATTTT. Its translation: CASSEKRTGVSQPQHF.